A selection of T cell receptor beta chains follows, all from one sample in a study of blood T cells in healthy people across ages. TCRdb re-analysed the 5' RACE reads in MiXCR, keeping a single row per CDR3 protein. The sample holds 1,300,000 or so distinct CDR3 sequences, around 59% seen once. Material for sequencing was blood. These receptors were obtained from a man aged 18-30 years in good health. The conserved cysteine and the conserved F or W are not part of the CDR3 here.

V gene	CDR3 protein
TRBV11-2	ASSLDLGTGDNQPQH
TRBV7-2	ASSLARNHGLGTQY
TRBV12-3/TRBV12-4	ASSFQAGASDTQY
TRBV6-6	ASSWRSYNEQF
TRBV12-3/TRBV12-4	ASRVLGRQETQY
TRBV6-1	ASIPSGSPRQETQY
TRBV25-1	ASSIVGSNGYT
TRBV12-3/TRBV12-4	TSSLGGASTDTQY
TRBV6-5	ASSYAQGNEKLF
TRBV4-3	ASSLQTGRNEQY
TRBV5-4	ASSFEGARDYGYT
TRBV24-1	ATRGAGGDTGELF
TRBV24-1	ATSPGLAGASDTQY
TRBV20-1	SATRGVGEQY
TRBV20-1	SASEASVGKTQY
TRBV4-1	ASSHLVGTSPNNEQF
TRBV6-5	ASSYRGSIGHEQY
TRBV5-6	ASTEGFGELF
TRBV15	ATSSLTGGRSPLH
TRBV20-1	SATSSDTQY
TRBV7-6	ASSSTSGHNEQY
TRBV20-1	SRWVVNPSKETQY
TRBV28	ASRSGNYGYT
TRBV20-1	SAYIGTVMNTEAF
TRBV27	ASSQGAPGANVLT
TRBV12-3/TRBV12-4	ASKRAGEWAVQF
TRBV4-3	ANSQEGGSQDTQY
TRBV5-1	ASSLVAEGPDTQY
TRBV20-1	SARDGGDQPQH
TRBV20-1	SANTGAYNEQY
TRBV7-2	ASSLPQMDRQLH
TRBV2	ASRGLAGDYNEQF